This TCR beta chain was profiled in a study of blood T cell repertoires in COVID-19. Study in general: Samples taken during acute and convalescent COVID-19 were collected in the United States, Italy and Spain. In each case, the material was cDNA or gDNA derived from T cells, B-cell-depleted T cells, or PBMCs.

Some clones are missing from TCRdb's copy, which holds only in-frame ones; the method was immunoSEQ multiplex PCR. The sample contains some 130,000 clones, roughly 84% of which appear only once. In germline, CDR1 is SEHNR, CDR2 FQNEAQ (reference sequence). The trim removed 0 bases at V and 5 bases at J, leaving 0 bases unmatched. The length of the CDR3 is 13 residues. Everyone who took part was roughly 18 to 90 years old, and they came from 24 US areas. The V gene is TRBV7-9, the J gene TRBJ2-5, with TRBD2 identical over 7 bases. The source of this sequence is a man in his forties or fifties with acute COVID-19. The sample taken for sequencing was PBMCs or T cells enriched from blood (not recorded which). Here the CDR3 reads CASSLAGGETQYF. CDR3 nucleotide sequence: TGTGCCAGCAGCTTAGCGGGGGGGGAGACCCAGTACTTC.